This paragraph covers one TCR beta chain sequence. Generated by immunoSEQ multiplex PCR, the TCRdb table keeps only in-frame clones and is missing some. Counted here are approximately 97,000 clones, roughly 90% occurring once; the ten biggest clones make up 2.5% to 3.5%. The data were taken from a study of control samples from healthy donors and cancer patients. This CDR3 has 14 residues. V shed 0 bases and J shed 1 base, with 4 bases lying between them. Germline values: CDR1 SNHLY, CDR2 FYNNEI. The specimen sequenced was blood. The V call is TRBV2, the J call TRBJ1-5; D uncertain. The sequence was obtained from a human donor in good health. The donor label of this sample is uncertain. In nucleotides, the CDR3 is TGTGCCAGCAGTGAAGCAGAGAGCAATCAGCCCCAGCATTTT. Residues: CASSEAESNQPQHF.